The source of this T cell receptor beta chain is a study of T cells in Graves' hyperthyroidism and ophthalmopathy. Germline CDR1 SQVTM, CDR2 ANQGSEA. Trimming removed 8 bases at V and 0 bases at J, with 10 bases between. This CDR3 has 13 residues. The diagnostic basis comprised clinical symptoms, serum thyroxine and TRAb, thyroid ultrasound and orbital computed tomography. TCR beta CDR3 regions were amplified from RNA. The HTBI set primed first-round TCR CDR3 RT-PCR. One entry per CDR3 protein results from TCRdb running MiXCR on the multiplex PCR reads. This table holds fewer than 700,000 distinct CDR3 sequences, about 17% found once.

The genes are TRBV29-1 and TRBJ2-2; D is perhaps TRBD1 (5 bases). This sequence originates from a woman in her 30s with Graves' hyperthyroidism. Source material: blood. Here the CDR3 DNA reads TGCAGCACACAGGCGCCGAACACCGGGGAGCTGTTTTTT. This sequence encodes CSTQAPNTGELFF.